This T cell receptor (beta chain) originates from a study of Graves' ophthalmopathy and Graves' hyperthyroidism. Study-level results: Sensitivity reached approximately 85% and specificity about 76% for a 13-signature model separating ophthalmopathy from stable hyperthyroidism.

Turning to this clonotype: As yet, its antigen is unknown.

RNA served as the template for amplifying TCR beta CDR3 regions. Following a first-round RT-PCR that used HTBI primers, a second-round multiplex PCR was carried out. A single record per CDR3 protein comes from TCRdb applying MiXCR to the multiplex PCR reads. Here the sample spans more than 150,000 distinct CDR3 sequences, over 35% being singletons. Isolation of PBMCs was performed using over 8 ml of fresh peripheral blood. This CDR3 has 16 residues. Trimming pared 4 bases from V and 1 base from J, leaving 16 bases between. Germline-derived CDR1 and CDR2 are MNHEY and SVGAGI. The rearrangement uses TRBV6-5 and TRBJ1-2; D not resolved. The receptor's source is a middle-aged woman with Graves' ophthalmopathy. Source material: peripheral blood. CDR3 region: CASSLKGERLNYGYTF. The CDR3 DNA reads TGTGCCAGCAGTTTAAAGGGCGAAAGACTTAACTATGGCTACACCTTC.